Listed below are T cell receptor beta chains from one sample, sequenced in a study of OX40 agonist ivuxolimab in advanced cancers. Here immunoSEQ multiplex PCR was the method, and the copy in TCRdb shows in-frame clones only, minus some. Here the sample spans approximately 49,000 clones, approximately 81% being singletons. The specimen comprised CD4+ or CD8+ T cells sorted from blood, sampled in a trial of the OX40 agonist ivuxolimab. The source is an adult with an advanced solid tumor such as melanoma, head and neck, liver or kidney cancer. Both conserved end residues are part of each CDR3. Fields, in order: J gene, clone size, V gene, D gene, CDR3 DNA, CDR3 protein. D genes are given only for firm matches. A row's size may be missing; if present it is once, few, many or a size class.

>TRBJ2-7|.|TRBV28|.
TGTGCCAGCAGTTCCTCGGGCCTCGCATCTAACGAGCAGTACTTC
CASSSSGLASNEQYF
>TRBJ1-4|.|TRBV2|.
TGTGCCAGCGGGGCAGTAGCAACTAATGAAAAACTGTTTTTT
CASGAVATNEKLFF
>TRBJ1-1|.|TRBV18|TRBD1
TGTGCCAGCTCACCACGACAGGGGGCGAGGGAGACTGAAGCTTTCTTT
CASSPRQGARETEAFF
>TRBJ1-5|.|TRBV28|.
TGTGCCAGCAGTATCAGGCCCCTAGGCAATCAGCCCCAGCATTTT
CASSIRPLGNQPQHF
>TRBJ2-1|.|TRBV18|.
TGTGCCAGCTCTACCCCGGGGGCTGAGCAGTTCTTC
CASSTPGAEQFF
>TRBJ1-2|.|TRBV19|.
TGTGCCACCGTAACGGAAACTAACTATGGCTACACCTTC
CATVTETNYGYTF
>TRBJ2-6|.|TRBV7-9|.
TGTGCCAGCAGTAACTCTGGGGCCAACGTCCTGACTTTC
CASSNSGANVLTF
>TRBJ1-2|few|TRBV9|.
TGTGCCAGCAGCCCCTACCCCAGGGGAGCCTATGGCTACACCTTC
CASSPYPRGAYGYTF
>TRBJ2-5|.|TRBV5-4|.
TGTGCCAGCAGTAGGAAGGGGGGCGGGCAAGAGACCCAGTACTTC
CASSRKGGGQETQYF
>TRBJ2-5|.|TRBV27|.
TGTGCCAGCGCGAAATGGGGAGCAGAGACCCAGTACTTC
CASAKWGAETQYF
>TRBJ2-3|.|TRBV28|.
TGTGCCAGCACGTTGACCAGCACAGATACGCAGTATTTT
CASTLTSTDTQYF
>TRBJ2-1|.|TRBV28|TRBD2
TGTGCCAGCAGTGCCGGTGGGCTAGCGGCCTACAATGAGCAGTTCTTC
CASSAGGLAAYNEQFF